This T cell receptor beta chain was obtained from a study of early stage breast cancer tumors. The repertoire was sequenced with immunoSEQ multiplex PCR; TCRdb's copy has only in-frame clones and lacks some. Here the sample spans about 48,000 clones, roughly four fifths being singletons. Germline trimming cut 4 bases from V and 0 bases from J; bases unmatched to any gene: 2. The germline V gene encodes CDR1 SGHNT and CDR2 YENEEA. The length of the CDR3 is 17 residues. The TCR was taken from a person aged 50-59 years with breast cancer. This sequence joins TRBV11-3 and TRBJ2-2; 13 nucleotides match TRBD2. The sequencing sample was made of blood. CDR3: CASSSTSGGANTGELFF. For the CDR3, the DNA is TGTGCCAGCAGCTCTACTAGCGGGGGGGCGAACACCGGGGAGCTGTTTTTT.